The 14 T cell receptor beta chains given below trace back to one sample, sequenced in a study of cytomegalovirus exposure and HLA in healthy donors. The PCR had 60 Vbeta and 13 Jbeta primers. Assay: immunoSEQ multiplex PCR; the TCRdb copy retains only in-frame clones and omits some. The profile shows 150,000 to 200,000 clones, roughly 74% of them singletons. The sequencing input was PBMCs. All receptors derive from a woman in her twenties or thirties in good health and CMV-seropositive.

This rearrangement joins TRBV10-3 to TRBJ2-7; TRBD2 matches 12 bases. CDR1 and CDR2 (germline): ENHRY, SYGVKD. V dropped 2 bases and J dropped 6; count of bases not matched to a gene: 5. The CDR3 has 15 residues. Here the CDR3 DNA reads TGTGCCATCAGTGAGGAACTAGCGGGAGGATTCGAGCAGTACTTC. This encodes CAISEELAGGFEQYF.

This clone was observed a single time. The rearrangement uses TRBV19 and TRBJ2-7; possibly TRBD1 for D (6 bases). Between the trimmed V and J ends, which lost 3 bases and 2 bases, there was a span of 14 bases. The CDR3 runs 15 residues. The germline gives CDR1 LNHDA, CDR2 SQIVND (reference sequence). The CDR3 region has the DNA TGTGCCAGTAGTATTAAGTGGACAGAAACCTACGAGCAGTACTTC. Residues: CASSIKWTETYEQYF.

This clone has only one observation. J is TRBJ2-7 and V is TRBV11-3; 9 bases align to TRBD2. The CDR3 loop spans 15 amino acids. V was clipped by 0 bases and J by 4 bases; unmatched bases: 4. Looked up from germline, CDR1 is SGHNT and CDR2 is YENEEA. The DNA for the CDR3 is TGTGCCAGCAGCTTAGATAGCGGGAGTCTGTACGAGCAGTACTTC. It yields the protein CASSLDSGSLYEQYF.

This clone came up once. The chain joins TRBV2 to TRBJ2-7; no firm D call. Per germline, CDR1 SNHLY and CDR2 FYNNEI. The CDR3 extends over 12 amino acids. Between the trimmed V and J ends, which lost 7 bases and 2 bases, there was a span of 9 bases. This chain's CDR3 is CASTLSPYEQYF. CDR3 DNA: TGTGCCAGCACTCTATCCCCCTACGAGCAGTACTTC.

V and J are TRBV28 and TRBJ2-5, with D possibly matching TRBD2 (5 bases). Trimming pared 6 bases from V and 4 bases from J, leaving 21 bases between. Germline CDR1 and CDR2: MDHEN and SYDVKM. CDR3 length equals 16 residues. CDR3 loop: CASRPRARAWGETQYF. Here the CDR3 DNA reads TGTGCCAGCAGACCCCGGGCGAGGGCTTGGGGAGAGACCCAGTACTTC.

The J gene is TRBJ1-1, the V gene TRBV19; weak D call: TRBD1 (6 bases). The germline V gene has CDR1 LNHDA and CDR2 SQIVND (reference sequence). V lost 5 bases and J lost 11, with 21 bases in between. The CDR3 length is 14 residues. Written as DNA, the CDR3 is TGTGCCAGTAGTCCCGGAGACAGGACCCCTGCCGCTTTCTTT. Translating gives CASSPGDRTPAAFF.

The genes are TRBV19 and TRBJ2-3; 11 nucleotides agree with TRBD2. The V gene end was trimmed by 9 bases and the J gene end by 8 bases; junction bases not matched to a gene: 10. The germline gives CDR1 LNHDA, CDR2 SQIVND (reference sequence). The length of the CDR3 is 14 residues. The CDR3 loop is CASSQKLAGVTQYF. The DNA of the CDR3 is TGTGCCAGCTCCCAAAAACTAGCGGGAGTTACGCAGTATTTT.

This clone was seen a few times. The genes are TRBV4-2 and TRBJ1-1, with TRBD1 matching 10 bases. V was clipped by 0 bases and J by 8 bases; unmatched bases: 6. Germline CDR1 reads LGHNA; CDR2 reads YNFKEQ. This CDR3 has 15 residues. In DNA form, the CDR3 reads TGTGCCAGCAGCCAAGATGACAGGGGGCGGATGGAAGCTTTCTTT. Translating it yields CASSQDDRGRMEAFF.

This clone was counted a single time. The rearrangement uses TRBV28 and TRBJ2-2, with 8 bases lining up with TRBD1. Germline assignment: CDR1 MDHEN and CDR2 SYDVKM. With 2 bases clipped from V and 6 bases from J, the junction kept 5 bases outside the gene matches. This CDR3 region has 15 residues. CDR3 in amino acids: CASSLITGGPGELFF. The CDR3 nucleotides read TGTGCCAGCAGTTTAATTACAGGGGGTCCCGGGGAGCTGTTTTTT.

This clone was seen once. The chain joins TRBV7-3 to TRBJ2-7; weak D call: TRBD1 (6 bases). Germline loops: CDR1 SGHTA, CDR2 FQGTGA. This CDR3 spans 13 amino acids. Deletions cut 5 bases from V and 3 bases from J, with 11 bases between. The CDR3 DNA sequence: TGTGCCAGCAGCCTACAACAGGGCTACGAGCAGTACTTC. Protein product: CASSLQQGYEQYF.

The CDR3 loop reads CASRTSRESNTQYF. The CDR3 DNA reads TGTGCCAGTAGGACTAGCAGGGAGTCAAATACGCAGTATTTT. The rearrangement uses TRBV19 and TRBJ2-3, with 7 bases lining up with TRBD2. V gave up 6 bases and J gave up 7 bases; unmatched junction bases: 10. Germline V gene sequence: CDR1 LNHDA, CDR2 SQIVND (reference sequence). The CDR3 runs to 14 residues.

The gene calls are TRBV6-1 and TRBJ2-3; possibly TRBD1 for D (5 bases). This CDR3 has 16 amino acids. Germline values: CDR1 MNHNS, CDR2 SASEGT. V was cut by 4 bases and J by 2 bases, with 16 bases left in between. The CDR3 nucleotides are TGTGCCAGCAGTGTGAACAGGTTTTTCTCCACAGATACGCAGTATTTT. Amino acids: CASSVNRFFSTDTQYF.

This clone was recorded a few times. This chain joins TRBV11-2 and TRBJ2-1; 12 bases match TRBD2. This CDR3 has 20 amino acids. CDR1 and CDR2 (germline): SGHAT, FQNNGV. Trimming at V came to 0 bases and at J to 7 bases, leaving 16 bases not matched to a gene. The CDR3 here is CASSLDLGLAGQTEENEQFF. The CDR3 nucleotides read TGTGCCAGCAGCTTAGATTTGGGACTAGCGGGCCAAACCGAGGAGAATGAGCAGTTCTTC.

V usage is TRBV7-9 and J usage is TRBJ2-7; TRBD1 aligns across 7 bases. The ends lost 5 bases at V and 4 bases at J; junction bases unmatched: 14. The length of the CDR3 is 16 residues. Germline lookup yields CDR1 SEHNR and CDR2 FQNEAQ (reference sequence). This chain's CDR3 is CASSGTVNGPSYEQYF. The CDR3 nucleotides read TGTGCCAGCAGCGGGACAGTCAACGGACCCAGTTACGAGCAGTACTTC. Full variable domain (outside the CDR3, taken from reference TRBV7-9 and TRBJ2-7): DTGVSQNPRHKITKRGQNVTFRCDPISEHNRLYWYRQTLGQGPEFLTYFQNEAQLEKSRLLSDRFSAERPKGSFSTLEIQRTEQGDSAMYLCASSGTVNGPSYEQYFGPGTRLTVT.